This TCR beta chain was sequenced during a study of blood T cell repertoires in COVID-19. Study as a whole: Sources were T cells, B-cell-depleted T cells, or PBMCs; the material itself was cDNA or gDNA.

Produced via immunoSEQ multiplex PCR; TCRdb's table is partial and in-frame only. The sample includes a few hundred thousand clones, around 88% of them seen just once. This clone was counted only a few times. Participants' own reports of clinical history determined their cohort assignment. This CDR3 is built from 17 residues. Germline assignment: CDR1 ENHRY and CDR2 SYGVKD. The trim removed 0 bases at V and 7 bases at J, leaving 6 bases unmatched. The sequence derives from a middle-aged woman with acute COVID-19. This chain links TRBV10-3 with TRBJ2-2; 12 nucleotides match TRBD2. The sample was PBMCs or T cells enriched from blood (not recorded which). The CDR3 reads CAISESGLAGSNGELFF. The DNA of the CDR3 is TGTGCCATCAGTGAGTCCGGACTAGCGGGATCGAACGGGGAGCTGTTTTTT.